This T cell receptor (beta chain) was profiled in a study of shared clonotypes between healthy human individuals. Trimming took 5 bases from V and 1 from J; bases not matched to a gene: 4. The CDR3 contains 13 residues. CDR1 GTSNPN and CDR2 SVGIG come from the germline V gene (reference sequence). Sequenced by immunoSEQ multiplex PCR; TCRdb stores in-frame clones only, minus some. The profile covers 550,000 to 800,000 clones, with about 74% appearing a single time and roughly 1.7% taken by the ten largest. The chain joins TRBV30 to TRBJ1-1, with TRBD1 matching over 7 bases. The material sequenced was memory CD4+ T cells sorted from blood. Subset meaning: CD45RA-negative fraction. This sequence originates from a woman younger than 45 in good health. The CDR3 nucleotides are TGTGCCTGGGCAAGGGGGCGGAACACTGAAGCTTTCTTT. This translates into CAWARGRNTEAFF.